Described below is a single T cell receptor beta chain sequence and its context. TCRdb recomputed calls from the PCR reads with MiXCR, one row per CDR3 protein. The repertoire has fewer than 10,000 distinct CDR3 sequences, roughly 45% of them found once; the top ten carry approximately 20%. This specimen comes from a study of CD4 and CD8 cells across lung adenocarcinoma regions. The patients had localized lung adenocarcinoma, a non-small cell subtype. CDR1 is MGHRA and CDR2 is YSYEKL in the germline V gene. V lost 5 bases and J lost 13; bases outside the gene matches: 14. This CDR3 is built from 15 residues.

What was sequenced was CD4+ T cells from the margin of a lung tumor. The TCR comes from a female donor with lung adenocarcinoma. The CD4 and CD8 labels of this study may be unreliable. The J gene is TRBJ2-4, the V gene TRBV4-1, with 10 positions matching TRBD2. DNA for the CDR3: TGCGCCAGCAGCAAAACCGGGACTAGCGATAAAGAGCAGTACTTC. Its protein is CASSKTGTSDKEQYF.